This T cell receptor beta chain was documented in a study of blood T cell repertoires in COVID-19 (dated by TCRdb to 2020 to 2021). With regard to the full study: Samples covering the acute and convalescent phases of COVID-19 were provided by collaborators in the United States, Italy and Spain. Samples came from the ongoing ImmuneRACE study (first 160 participants) plus 1,254 subjects from 6 global collaborators. HLA class I and class II types, where available, came from metadata supplied by the sample provider rather than from assay-based typing. The material from the prospective study consisted of cDNA or gDNA derived from T cells, B-cell-depleted T cells, or PBMCs. Deeply sampled blood TCRbeta repertoires from subjects exposed to, actively infected with, or recovered from COVID-19 were included in the dataset. A de-identified subject ID, COVID-19 status, age in years and sex were almost always included in the sample metadata. The repertoires were released in a freely available public database intended as a resource for research on the immune response to SARS-CoV-2. What the work shows at the level of the full study, not this receptor alone: Clinical and demographic metadata were provided uncurated, with the amount varying by source and participant.

The V and J ends are trimmed by 5 bases and 0 bases, leaving 8 bases between them. The germline V gene yields SGHTA for CDR1 and FQGNSA for CDR2. The cysteine opens and the phenylalanine closes a CDR3 of 14 amino acids. CDR3 DNA only is kept here, 42 bases in frame from base 1. Enrolling through a virtual design, the prospective study's participants ranged in age from about 18 to 100 years and lived across more than 20 United States geographic areas. Cohort assignment in the prospective study relied on participant-reported clinical history from a screening survey and a study questionnaire. Mobile phlebotomists in the prospective study collected whole blood, serum and a nasopharyngeal or oropharyngeal swab from every participant. Over a 2-month period, participants in the prospective study had the option of providing additional blood draws and questionnaires. Before DNA extraction, prospective study blood samples were shipped either frozen or at room temperature.

TCRbeta CDR3 regions were amplified from genomic DNA using the immunoSEQ Assay, a bias-controlled multiplex PCR. The authors' analysis ran thus. Within the assay, amplification of reference gene primers was used to estimate how many nucleated cells each sample contained. Sequence reads were collapsed and filtered to measure the absolute abundance of every unique TCRbeta CDR3 rearrangement. Productive Simpson clonality was computed per sample as the square root of Simpson's diversity index over productive rearrangements. TCRdb limited this immuneACCESS table to in-frame rearrangements with V and J called. A share of clones is missing; checked studies link under half to unresolved V genes, and the rest is unexplained. V and J calls plus clone size are reproduced from that table; the DNA served to infer D and trimming. The sample table shows approximately 330,000 clones, and 80% to 90% are seen once. Jointly, the top ten make up around 4.2% of the sample.

This clone appeared a single time. The antigen it recognizes is unknown. Within one base of it there is no much larger clone, and no base qualities were kept. Sequenced sample: PBMCs or T cells enriched from blood (not recorded which). This clonotype was sampled from a middle-aged woman with acute COVID-19. The chain was built from TRBV7-2 and TRBJ1-5; TRBD1 might be the D gene, on 5 matching bases. CDR3 reads: CASSLRDSNQPQHF. The DNA is TGTGCCAGCAGCCTCAGGGATAGCAATCAGCCCCAGCATTTT.